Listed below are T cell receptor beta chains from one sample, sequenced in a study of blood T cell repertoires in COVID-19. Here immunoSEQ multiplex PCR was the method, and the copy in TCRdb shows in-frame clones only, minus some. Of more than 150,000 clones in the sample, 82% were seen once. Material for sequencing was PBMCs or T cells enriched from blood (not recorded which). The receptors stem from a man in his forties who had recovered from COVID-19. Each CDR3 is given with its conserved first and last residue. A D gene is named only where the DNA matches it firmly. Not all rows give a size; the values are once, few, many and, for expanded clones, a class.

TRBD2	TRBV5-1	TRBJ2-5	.	CASSPLAGGPWETQYF	TGCGCCAGCAGCCCTTTGGCGGGAGGGCCTTGGGAGACCCAGTACTTC
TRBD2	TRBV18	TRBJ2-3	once	CASSPGLARDTQYF	TGTGCCAGCTCACCCGGACTAGCGAGAGATACGCAGTATTTT
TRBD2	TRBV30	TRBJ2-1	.	CAWRGTSGYNEQFF	TGTGCCTGGAGGGGGACTAGCGGTTACAATGAGCAGTTCTTC
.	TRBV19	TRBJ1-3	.	CASSMPRGMTGNTIYF	TGTGCCAGTAGTATGCCCAGGGGAATGACTGGAAACACCATATATTTT
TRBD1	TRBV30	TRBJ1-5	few	CAWSVVGGSNQPQHF	TGTGCCTGGAGTGTGGTAGGGGGCAGCAATCAGCCCCAGCATTTT
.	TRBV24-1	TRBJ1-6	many	CATSDVPEPVIKFHSPLHF	TGTGCCACCAGTGATGTACCGGAGCCTGTGATTAAATTCCATTCACCCCTCCACTTT
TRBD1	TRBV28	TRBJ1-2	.	CASSPGQGDGYTF	TGTGCCAGCAGTCCCGGACAGGGGGATGGCTACACCTTC
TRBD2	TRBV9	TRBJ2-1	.	CASSSGGDYNEQFF	TGTGCCAGCTCAAGTGGGGGGGATTACAATGAGCAGTTCTTC
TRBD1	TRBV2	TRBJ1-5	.	CASREQGMGNQPQHF	TGTGCCAGCAGAGAACAGGGGATGGGCAATCAGCCCCAGCATTTT
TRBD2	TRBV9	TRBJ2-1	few	CASSVAPGGGLAVEQFF	TGTGCCAGCAGCGTAGCACCAGGGGGGGGACTAGCGGTTGAGCAGTTCTTC
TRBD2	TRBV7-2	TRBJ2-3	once	CASSLALLAGGTDTQYF	TGTGCCAGCAGCTTAGCCCTACTGGCGGGGGGCACAGATACGCAGTATTTT
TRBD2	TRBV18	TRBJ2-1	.	CASSPEGGSPSNEQFF	TGTGCCAGCTCACCCGAAGGCGGGAGCCCTAGCAATGAGCAGTTCTTC
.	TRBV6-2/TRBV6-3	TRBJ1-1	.	CASSPLGGTEAFF	TGTGCCAGCAGTCCCCTGGGGGGCACTGAAGCTTTCTTT
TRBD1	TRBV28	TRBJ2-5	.	CASRGTAQETQYF	TGTGCCAGCAGGGGGACAGCGCAAGAGACCCAGTACTTC
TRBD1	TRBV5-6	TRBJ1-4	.	CASSRQGFDEKLFF	TGTGCCAGCAGCCGACAGGGATTCGATGAAAAACTGTTTTTT
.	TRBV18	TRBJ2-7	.	CASSPGGLDGEQYF	TGTGCCAGCTCACCAGGCGGTTTAGACGGCGAGCAGTACTTC
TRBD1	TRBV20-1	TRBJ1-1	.	CSAGDSTEAFF	TGCAGTGCTGGGGACAGCACTGAAGCTTTCTTT
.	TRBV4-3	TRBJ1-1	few	CASSQDRNTEAFF	TGCGCCAGCAGCCAAGACCGGAACACTGAAGCTTTCTTT
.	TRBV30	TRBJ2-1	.	CAWSQGGPYNEQFF	TGTGCCTGGAGCCAGGGCGGCCCATACAATGAGCAGTTCTTC
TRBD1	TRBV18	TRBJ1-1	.	CASSPGQGEEAFF	TGTGCCAGCTCACCGGGACAGGGTGAGGAAGCTTTCTTT
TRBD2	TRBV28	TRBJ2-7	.	CASREATSGRDEQYF	TGTGCCAGCAGGGAGGCGACTAGCGGGAGGGACGAGCAGTACTTC
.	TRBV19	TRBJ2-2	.	CASSIPLVGVNTGELFF	TGTGCCAGTAGTATCCCACTTGTAGGGGTAAACACCGGGGAGCTGTTTTTT
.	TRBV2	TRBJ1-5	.	CASSVRVRAYSNQPQHF	TGTGCCAGCAGTGTCAGGGTACGTGCTTATAGCAATCAGCCCCAGCATTTT
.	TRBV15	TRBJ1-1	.	CATSRGAGGNTEAFF	TGTGCCACCAGCAGAGGGGCGGGCGGGAACACTGAAGCTTTCTTT
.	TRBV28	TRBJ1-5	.	CASSFSVNQPQHF	TGTGCCAGCAGTTTTAGTGTCAATCAGCCCCAGCATTTT
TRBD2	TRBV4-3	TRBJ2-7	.	CASSQGSGRGGDEQYF	TGCGCCAGCAGCCAAGGAAGCGGGAGGGGCGGGGACGAGCAGTACTTC
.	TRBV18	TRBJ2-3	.	CASSPKSADTQYF	TGTGCCAGCTCACCGAAGTCGGCAGATACGCAGTATTTT
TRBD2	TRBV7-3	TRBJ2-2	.	CASSLAGGGNTGELFF	TGTGCCAGCAGCCTAGCGGGAGGGGGGAACACCGGGGAGCTGTTTTTT
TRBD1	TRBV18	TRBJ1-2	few	CASLQNRGSDGYTF	TGTGCCAGCTTACAAAACAGGGGCTCGGATGGCTACACCTTC
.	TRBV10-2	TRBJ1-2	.	CASSAGLANYGYTF	TGCGCCAGCAGTGCCGGGTTGGCGAACTATGGCTACACCTTC
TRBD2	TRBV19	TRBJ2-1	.	CASSMRTSGLNEQFF	TGTGCCAGTAGTATGAGGACTAGCGGGCTTAATGAGCAGTTCTTC
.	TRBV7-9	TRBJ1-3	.	CASSPPGNAGNTIYF	TGTGCCAGCAGCCCTCCAGGGAACGCTGGAAACACCATATATTTT
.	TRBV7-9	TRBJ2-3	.	CASSLVDYRDTQYF	TGTGCCAGCAGCTTAGTTGACTACAGAGATACGCAGTATTTT
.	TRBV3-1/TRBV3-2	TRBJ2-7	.	CASSLRQISYEQYF	TGTGCCAGCAGCCTGAGACAGATCTCCTACGAGCAGTACTTC
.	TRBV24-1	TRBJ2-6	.	CATSDRGQTSGANVLTF	TGTGCCACCAGTGACCGAGGACAAACCTCTGGGGCCAACGTCCTGACTTTC
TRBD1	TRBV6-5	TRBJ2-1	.	CASRADRGDSHEQFF	TGTGCCAGCAGGGCCGACAGGGGAGATAGCCATGAGCAGTTCTTC
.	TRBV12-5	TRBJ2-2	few	CASGSAGANTGELFF	TGTGCTAGTGGGTCTGCAGGGGCGAACACCGGGGAGCTGTTTTTT
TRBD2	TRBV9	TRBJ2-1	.	CASSQRLAGSYNEQFF	TGTGCCAGCAGCCAACGACTAGCGGGGTCCTACAATGAGCAGTTCTTC
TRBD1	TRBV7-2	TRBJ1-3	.	CASTAQGGAGNTIYF	TGTGCCAGCACCGCACAGGGGGGAGCTGGAAACACCATATATTTT
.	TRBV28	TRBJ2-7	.	CASSVSGTPNYEQYF	TGTGCCAGCAGTGTCTCCGGGACACCCAATTACGAGCAGTACTTC
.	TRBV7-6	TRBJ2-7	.	CASSLLLGAAYEQYF	TGTGCCAGCAGCTTACTCCTGGGGGCCGCCTACGAGCAGTACTTC
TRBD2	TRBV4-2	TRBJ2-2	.	CASSQDESLAGVATGELFF	TGTGCCAGCAGCCAAGATGAGTCTCTAGCGGGAGTCGCTACCGGGGAGCTGTTTTTT
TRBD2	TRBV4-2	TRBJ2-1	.	CASSQTGTSGYNEQFF	TGTGCCAGCAGCCAAACCGGGACTAGCGGTTACAATGAGCAGTTCTTC
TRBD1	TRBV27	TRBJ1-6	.	CASSTTRQGAPNSPLHF	TGTGCCAGCAGCACCACGAGACAGGGGGCTCCAAATTCACCCCTCCACTTT
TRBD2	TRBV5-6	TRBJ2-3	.	CASLERGEGQYF	TGTGCCAGCTTGGAACGGGGGGAAGGGCAGTATTTT
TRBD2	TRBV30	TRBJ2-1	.	CAWGAGGNYNEQFF	TGTGCCTGGGGAGCGGGAGGGAACTACAATGAGCAGTTCTTC
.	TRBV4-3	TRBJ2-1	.	CASSQDRDFGEQFF	TGCGCCAGCAGCCAAGATAGGGACTTCGGTGAGCAGTTCTTC
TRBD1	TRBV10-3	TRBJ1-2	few	CAIRGQGEDGYTF	TGTGCCATCAGAGGCCAGGGGGAGGACGGCTACACCTTC
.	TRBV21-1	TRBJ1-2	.	CASSKRCGGPPYGYTF	TGTGCCAGCAGCAAAAGGTGCGGGGGGCCTCCTTATGGCTACACCTTC
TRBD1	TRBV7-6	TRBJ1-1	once	CASSLTGAEITEAFF	TGTGCCAGCAGCCTGACAGGGGCTGAGATCACTGAAGCTTTCTTT
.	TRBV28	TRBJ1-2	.	CASSSGANYGYTF	TGTGCCAGCAGTTCCGGGGCTAACTATGGCTACACCTTC
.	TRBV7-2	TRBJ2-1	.	CASSLVTVYNEQFF	TGTGCCAGCAGCTTAGTAACGGTATACAATGAGCAGTTCTTC
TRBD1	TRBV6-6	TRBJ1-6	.	CASSPAGTGLYNSPLHF	TGTGCCAGCAGTCCGGCCGGGACAGGCCTATATAATTCACCCCTCCACTTT
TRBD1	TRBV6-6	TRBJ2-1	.	CASSPPGQVNEQFF	TGTGCCAGCAGTCCTCCGGGACAGGTCAATGAGCAGTTCTTC
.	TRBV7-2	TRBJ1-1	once	CASSLVGSGDTEAFF	TGTGCCAGCAGCTTAGTGGGCAGCGGGGACACTGAAGCTTTCTTT
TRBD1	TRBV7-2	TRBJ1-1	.	CASSLVGTGGRYTEAFF	TGTGCCAGCAGCTTAGTAGGGACAGGGGGAAGATACACTGAAGCTTTCTTT
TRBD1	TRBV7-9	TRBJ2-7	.	CASSTMKGQSTYEQYF	TGTGCCAGCAGCACCATGAAGGGACAGTCCACCTACGAGCAGTACTTC
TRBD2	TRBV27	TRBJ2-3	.	CASRRTSANGGTDTQYF	TGTGCCAGCAGACGGACTAGCGCTAATGGGGGAACAGATACGCAGTATTTT
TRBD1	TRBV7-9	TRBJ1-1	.	CASSTQGGNTEAFF	TGTGCCAGCAGCACGCAGGGGGGGAACACTGAAGCTTTCTTT
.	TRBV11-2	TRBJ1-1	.	CASSPQGGTEAFF	TGTGCCAGCAGCCCTCAGGGTGGCACTGAAGCTTTCTTT